This TCR beta chain originates from a study of blood T cell repertoires in COVID-19. Study at large: Samples representing acute and convalescent COVID-19 were sourced from the United States, Italy and Spain. T cells, B-cell-depleted T cells, or PBMCs provided the cDNA or gDNA that served as material.

The CDR3 runs 14 residues. V lost 3 bases to trimming and J lost 3 bases; unmatched junction nucleotides: 5. Germline lookup yields CDR1 SGHDT and CDR2 YYEEEE. In the original analysis: By means of reference gene primer amplification, nucleated cell counts were estimated. Sequenced by immunoSEQ multiplex PCR; TCRdb stores in-frame clones only, minus some. The DNA was the basis for D and trimming; V, J and clone size are from that table. This sample has roughly 250,000 clones, with about 90% found just once. Sequencing input: peripheral blood. The sequence came from a woman between 40 and 50 years old with acute or convalescent COVID-19. The V gene is TRBV5-6, the J gene TRBJ2-7, with 8 bases identical to TRBD1. For the CDR3, the DNA is TGTGCCAGCAGCTCGGGACAGGTTTACTACGAGCAGTACGTC. Protein product: CASSSGQVYYEQYV.